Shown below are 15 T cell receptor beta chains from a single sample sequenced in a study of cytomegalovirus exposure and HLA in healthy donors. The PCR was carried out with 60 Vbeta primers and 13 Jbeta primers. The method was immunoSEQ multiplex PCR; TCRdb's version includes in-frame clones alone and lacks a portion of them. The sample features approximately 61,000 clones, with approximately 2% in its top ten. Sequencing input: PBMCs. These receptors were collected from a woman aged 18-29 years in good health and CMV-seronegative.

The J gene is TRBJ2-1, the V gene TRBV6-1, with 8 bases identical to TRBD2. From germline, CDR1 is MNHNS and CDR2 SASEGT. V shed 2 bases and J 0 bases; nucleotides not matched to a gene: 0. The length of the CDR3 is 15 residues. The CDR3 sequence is CASSETSGSYNEQFF. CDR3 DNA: TGTGCCAGCAGTGAAACTAGCGGCTCCTACAATGAGCAGTTCTTC.

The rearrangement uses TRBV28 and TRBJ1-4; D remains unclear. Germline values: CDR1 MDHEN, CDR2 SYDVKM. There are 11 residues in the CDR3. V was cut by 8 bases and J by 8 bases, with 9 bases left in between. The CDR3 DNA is TGTGCCAGCGGCCTTATGGAAAAACTGTTTTTT. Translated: CASGLMEKLFF.

The CDR3 region is CAAGRGHRDGANVLTF. The DNA of the CDR3 is TGTGCTGCGGGGAGGGGACACCGGGATGGGGCCAACGTCCTGACTTTC. V gene TRBV19 combines with J gene TRBJ2-6; perhaps TRBD2 as D (7 bases). The CDR3 is 16 residues long. Germline assignment: CDR1 LNHDA and CDR2 SQIVND (reference sequence).

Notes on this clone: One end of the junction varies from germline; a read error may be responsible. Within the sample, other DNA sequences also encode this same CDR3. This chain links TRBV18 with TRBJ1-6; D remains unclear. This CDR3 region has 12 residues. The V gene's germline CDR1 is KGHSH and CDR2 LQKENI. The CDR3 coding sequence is TGTGCCAGCTCCCCTACTACTTCACCCCTACACTTT. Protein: CASSPTTSPLHF.

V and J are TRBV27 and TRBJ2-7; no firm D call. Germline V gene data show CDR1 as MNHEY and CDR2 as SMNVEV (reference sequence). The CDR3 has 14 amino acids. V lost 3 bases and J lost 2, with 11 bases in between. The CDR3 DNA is TGTGCCAGCAGTTTTTGGGCCAGCCCCTACGAGCAGTACTTC. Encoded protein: CASSFWASPYEQYF.

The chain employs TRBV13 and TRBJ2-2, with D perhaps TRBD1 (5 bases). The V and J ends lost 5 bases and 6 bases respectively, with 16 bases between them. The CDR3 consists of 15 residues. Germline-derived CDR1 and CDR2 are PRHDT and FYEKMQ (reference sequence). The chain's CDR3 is CASSRPAWGAGELFF. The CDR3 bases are TGTGCCAGCAGCCGACCCGCTTGGGGCGCCGGGGAGCTGTTTTTT.

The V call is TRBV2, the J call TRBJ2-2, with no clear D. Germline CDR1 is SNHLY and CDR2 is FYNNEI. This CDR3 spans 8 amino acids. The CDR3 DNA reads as TGTGACAACGGGGAGCTGTTTTTT. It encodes CDNGELFF.

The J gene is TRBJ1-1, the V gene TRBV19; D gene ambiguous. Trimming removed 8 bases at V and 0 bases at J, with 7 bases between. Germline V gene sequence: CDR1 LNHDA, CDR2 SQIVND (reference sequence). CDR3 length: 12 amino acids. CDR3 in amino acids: CASASMNTEAFF. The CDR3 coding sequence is TGTGCCAGTGCGTCTATGAACACTGAAGCTTTCTTT.

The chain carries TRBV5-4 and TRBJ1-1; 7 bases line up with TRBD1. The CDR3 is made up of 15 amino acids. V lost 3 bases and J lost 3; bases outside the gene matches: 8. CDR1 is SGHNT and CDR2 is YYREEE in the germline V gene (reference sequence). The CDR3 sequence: CASSSSDQGDTEAFF. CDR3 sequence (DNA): TGTGCCAGCAGCTCGAGTGACCAGGGGGACACTGAAGCTTTCTTT.

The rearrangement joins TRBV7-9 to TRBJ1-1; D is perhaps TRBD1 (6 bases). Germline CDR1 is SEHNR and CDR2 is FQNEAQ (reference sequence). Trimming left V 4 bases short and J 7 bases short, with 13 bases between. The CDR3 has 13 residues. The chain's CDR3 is CASSSRTDSEAFF. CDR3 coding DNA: TGTGCCAGCAGCTCCCGGACGGACAGTGAAGCTTTCTTT.

The CDR3 DNA reads TGCGCCAGCAGCCAAGATCCTGCGGCCCAGTACTTC. It encodes CASSQDPAAQYF. The V and J genes are TRBV4-1 and TRBJ2-5; no clear D gene. The V gene's germline CDR1 is MGHRA and CDR2 YSYEKL. The CDR3 loop spans 12 amino acids. The V end was cut by 0 bases, the J end by 9 bases, with 8 bases between.

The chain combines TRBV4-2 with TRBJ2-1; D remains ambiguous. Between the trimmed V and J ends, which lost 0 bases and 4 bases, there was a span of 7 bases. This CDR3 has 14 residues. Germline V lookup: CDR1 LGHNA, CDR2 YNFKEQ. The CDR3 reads CASSQEMRYNEQFF. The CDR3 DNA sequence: TGTGCCAGCAGCCAAGAGATGCGTTACAATGAGCAGTTCTTC.

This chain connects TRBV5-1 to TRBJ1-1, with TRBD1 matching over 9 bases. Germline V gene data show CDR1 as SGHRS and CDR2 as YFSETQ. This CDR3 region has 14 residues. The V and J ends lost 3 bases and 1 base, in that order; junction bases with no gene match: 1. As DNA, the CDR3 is TGCGCCAGCAGCTCGGGACAGGGGAACACTGAAGCTTTCTTT. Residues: CASSSGQGNTEAFF.

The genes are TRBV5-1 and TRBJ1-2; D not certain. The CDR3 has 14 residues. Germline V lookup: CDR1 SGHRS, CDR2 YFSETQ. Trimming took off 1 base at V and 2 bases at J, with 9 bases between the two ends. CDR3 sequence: CASSLRSGNYGYTF. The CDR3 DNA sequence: TGCGCCAGCAGCTTGAGGTCGGGGAACTATGGCTACACCTTC. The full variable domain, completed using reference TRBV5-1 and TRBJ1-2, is KAGVTQTPRYLIKTRGQQVTLSCSPISGHRSVSWYQQTPGQGLQFLFEYFSETQRNKGNFPGRFSGRQFSNSRSEMNVSTLELGDSALYLCASSLRSGNYGYTFGSGTRLTVV.

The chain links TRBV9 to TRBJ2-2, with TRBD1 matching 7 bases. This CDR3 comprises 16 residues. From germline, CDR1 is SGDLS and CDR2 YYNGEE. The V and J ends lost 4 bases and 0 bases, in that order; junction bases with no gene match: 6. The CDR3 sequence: CASSPPGQSNTGELFF. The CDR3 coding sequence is TGTGCCAGCAGCCCTCCGGGACAGTCGAACACCGGGGAGCTGTTTTTT. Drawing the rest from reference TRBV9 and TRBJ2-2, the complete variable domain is DSGVTQTPKHLITATGQRVTLRCSPRSGDLSVYWYQQSLDQGLQFLIQYYNGEERAKGNILERFSAQQFPDLHSELNLSSLELGDSALYFCASSPPGQSNTGELFFGEGSRLTVL.